These T cell receptor beta chains were read from a single sample in a study of identical twins. TCRdb reprocessed the 5' RACE reads via MiXCR and lists one record per CDR3 protein. The data show about 460,000 distinct CDR3 sequences, with over 12% seen just once and about 0.54% held by the top ten. This same sample was also part of a study on yellow fever vaccine responses in identical twins.

Sequences were obtained from CD4+ T cells sorted from blood. These receptors all stem from a young woman in good health. Each CDR3 is given with its conserved first and last residue. A D gene is named only where the DNA matches it firmly. Clone size is stated in some rows and not others, as once, few, many or a class when expanded.

d_gene: -
abundance: few
j_gene: TRBJ1-5
v_gene: TRBV7-2
CDR3nt: TGTGCCAGCAGCTTAACGGGGGGGGCACAGCCCCAGCATTTT
CDR3aa: CASSLTGGAQPQHF

d_gene: -
abundance: -
j_gene: TRBJ2-5
v_gene: TRBV6-2/TRBV6-3
CDR3nt: TGTGCCAGCAGTCGCCGGGACAACCAAGAGACCCAGTACTTC
CDR3aa: CASSRRDNQETQYF

d_gene: TRBD2
abundance: -
j_gene: TRBJ2-6
v_gene: TRBV15
CDR3nt: TGTGCCACCAGCAGAGACCCCTTAGCGGGAGCGCGATCTGGGGCCAACGTCCTGACTTTC
CDR3aa: CATSRDPLAGARSGANVLTF

d_gene: -
abundance: -
j_gene: TRBJ2-6
v_gene: TRBV9
CDR3nt: TGTGCCAGCAGCGTAGCTTGGGCAGGGCCTGGGGCCAACGTCCTGACTTTC
CDR3aa: CASSVAWAGPGANVLTF

d_gene: TRBD2
abundance: few
j_gene: TRBJ2-5
v_gene: TRBV20-1
CDR3nt: TGCAGTGCTGGAGTTAGCGGGGGAGAGACCCAGTACTTC
CDR3aa: CSAGVSGGETQYF

d_gene: -
abundance: many
j_gene: TRBJ1-1
v_gene: TRBV5-1
CDR3nt: TGCGCCAGCAGCTCGGTCGTCGGTACTACCACTGAAGCTTTCTTT
CDR3aa: CASSSVVGTTTEAFF

d_gene: -
abundance: few
j_gene: TRBJ2-1
v_gene: TRBV7-2
CDR3nt: TGTGCCAGCAGCCCGCTGGGACAAATCTCTAACAATGAGCAGTTCTTC
CDR3aa: CASSPLGQISNNEQFF

d_gene: -
abundance: -
j_gene: TRBJ2-1
v_gene: TRBV20-1
CDR3nt: TGCAGTGCTGCCCCTCCTGGCGGCGGGTACAATGAGCAGTTCTTC
CDR3aa: CSAAPPGGGYNEQFF

d_gene: TRBD2
abundance: few
j_gene: TRBJ2-7
v_gene: TRBV7-8
CDR3nt: TGTGCCAGCAGCTTAGATACTAGCGGGACTAGGGAGTACTTC
CDR3aa: CASSLDTSGTREYF

d_gene: -
abundance: few
j_gene: TRBJ1-1
v_gene: TRBV6-5
CDR3nt: TGTGCCAGCAGTTACTCGATTCATATGAACACTGAAGCTTTCTTT
CDR3aa: CASSYSIHMNTEAFF

d_gene: -
abundance: few
j_gene: TRBJ2-3
v_gene: TRBV20-1
CDR3nt: TGCAGTGCTCAGGAATGGACGTTCACAGATACGCAGTATTTT
CDR3aa: CSAQEWTFTDTQYF

d_gene: TRBD1
abundance: few
j_gene: TRBJ2-4
v_gene: TRBV29-1
CDR3nt: TGCAGCGTAGATACGGGACAGGAAGCCAAAAACATTCAGTACTTC
CDR3aa: CSVDTGQEAKNIQYF

d_gene: -
abundance: -
j_gene: TRBJ1-1
v_gene: TRBV27
CDR3nt: TGTGCCAGCAACGGTTTAGGGACGAACACTGAAGCTTTCTTT
CDR3aa: CASNGLGTNTEAFF

d_gene: TRBD1
abundance: few
j_gene: TRBJ2-1
v_gene: TRBV3-1
CDR3nt: TGTGCCAGCAGCAAAACGGGACAGGGCTACAATGAGCAGTTCTTC
CDR3aa: CASSKTGQGYNEQFF

d_gene: TRBD2
abundance: few
j_gene: TRBJ2-7
v_gene: TRBV4-1
CDR3nt: TGCGCCAGCAGCTTCAGGGTAGCGGGAGCTAACGACGAGCAGTACTTC
CDR3aa: CASSFRVAGANDEQYF

d_gene: -
abundance: many
j_gene: TRBJ2-7
v_gene: TRBV20-1
CDR3nt: TGCAGTGCTAGTGGTGTTTACGAGCAGTACTTC
CDR3aa: CSASGVYEQYF

d_gene: TRBD2
abundance: -
j_gene: TRBJ2-3
v_gene: TRBV20-1
CDR3nt: TGCAGTGGCCGCGGGGGGGGCCGGCATACGCAGTATTTT
CDR3aa: CSGRGGGRHTQYF

d_gene: TRBD2
abundance: -
j_gene: TRBJ2-7
v_gene: TRBV20-1
CDR3nt: TGCAGTGCTAGAACGGGACTAGCTAAATACGAGCAGTACTTC
CDR3aa: CSARTGLAKYEQYF

d_gene: -
abundance: few
j_gene: TRBJ2-4
v_gene: TRBV27
CDR3nt: TGTGCCAGCAGTAGAAGCGGGTGGGAAAACATTCAGTACTTC
CDR3aa: CASSRSGWENIQYF

d_gene: -
abundance: -
j_gene: TRBJ2-5
v_gene: TRBV3-1
CDR3nt: TGTGCCAGCAGCCAAGATCCAGGGAGGCAAGAGACCCAGTACTTC
CDR3aa: CASSQDPGRQETQYF

d_gene: -
abundance: -
j_gene: TRBJ2-6
v_gene: TRBV20-1
CDR3nt: TGCAGTGCTTCTCAGGGAACAGGGGCCAACGTCCTGACTTTC
CDR3aa: CSASQGTGANVLTF

d_gene: TRBD2
abundance: many
j_gene: TRBJ2-3
v_gene: TRBV12-3/TRBV12-4
CDR3nt: TGTGCCAGCAGTACCAGACTAGCGGGGGTCACAGATACGCAGTATTTT
CDR3aa: CASSTRLAGVTDTQYF

d_gene: -
abundance: few
j_gene: TRBJ2-3
v_gene: TRBV7-9
CDR3nt: TGTGCCAGCGGCAGGGGGAGGGCAGATACGCAGTATTTT
CDR3aa: CASGRGRADTQYF

d_gene: TRBD1
abundance: -
j_gene: TRBJ2-7
v_gene: TRBV4-3
CDR3nt: TGCGCCAGCAGCCAAGATCCGGGACAGGGGTTCAAGCAGTACTTC
CDR3aa: CASSQDPGQGFKQYF

d_gene: TRBD1
abundance: few
j_gene: TRBJ2-3
v_gene: TRBV12-5
CDR3nt: TGTGCTAGTGGTTTGGCTACGACAGGGGGCGGGTCAGATACGCAGTATTTT
CDR3aa: CASGLATTGGGSDTQYF

d_gene: TRBD2
abundance: -
j_gene: TRBJ2-3
v_gene: TRBV11-1
CDR3nt: TGTGCCAGCAGCTTACCGTTCACTAGCGGGGGAAGCACAGATACGCAGTATTTT
CDR3aa: CASSLPFTSGGSTDTQYF

d_gene: -
abundance: few
j_gene: TRBJ2-4
v_gene: TRBV29-1
CDR3nt: TGCAGCGCCTTATATATAGTAGGGACGAAGGGCAAAAACATTCAGTACTTC
CDR3aa: CSALYIVGTKGKNIQYF

d_gene: TRBD2
abundance: -
j_gene: TRBJ2-5
v_gene: TRBV29-1
CDR3nt: TGCAGCGTACCGGCTAGCGGGAGTAGGACTGTAGAGACCCAGTACTTC
CDR3aa: CSVPASGSRTVETQYF

d_gene: -
abundance: -
j_gene: TRBJ2-1
v_gene: TRBV12-3/TRBV12-4
CDR3nt: TGTGCCAGCAGTCCCTTCGGAGCTCGTCAGGGGAATGAGCAGTTCTTC
CDR3aa: CASSPFGARQGNEQFF

d_gene: TRBD1
abundance: few
j_gene: TRBJ2-1
v_gene: TRBV5-1
CDR3nt: TGCGCCAGCAGCTTGGGACAGGGAAACAATGAGCAGTTCTTC
CDR3aa: CASSLGQGNNEQFF

d_gene: -
abundance: few
j_gene: TRBJ2-3
v_gene: TRBV7-2
CDR3nt: TGTGCCAGCAGCTCGGGACAAGATACGCAGTATTTT
CDR3aa: CASSSGQDTQYF

d_gene: TRBD1
abundance: -
j_gene: TRBJ2-5
v_gene: TRBV5-6
CDR3nt: TGTGCCAGCAGCTTGGGACGGACAGGAACAACCCAGTACTTC
CDR3aa: CASSLGRTGTTQYF

d_gene: TRBD1
abundance: -
j_gene: TRBJ2-2
v_gene: TRBV29-1
CDR3nt: TGCAGCTATTGGGACAGCACCGGGGAGCTGTTTTTT
CDR3aa: CSYWDSTGELFF

d_gene: TRBD1
abundance: -
j_gene: TRBJ2-4
v_gene: TRBV27
CDR3nt: TGTGCCAGCAGTACGGGACAGGTTGGGATTCAGTACTTC
CDR3aa: CASSTGQVGIQYF

d_gene: -
abundance: few
j_gene: TRBJ1-4
v_gene: TRBV5-1
CDR3nt: TGCGCCAGCAGCCCCGCTGAGGACGGAAAACTGTTTTTT
CDR3aa: CASSPAEDGKLFF

d_gene: TRBD1
abundance: few
j_gene: TRBJ1-1
v_gene: TRBV12-3/TRBV12-4
CDR3nt: TGTGCCAGCAGTTTAATGGCCGGGACAGTGAACACTGAAGCTTTCTTT
CDR3aa: CASSLMAGTVNTEAFF

d_gene: -
abundance: many
j_gene: TRBJ2-1
v_gene: TRBV2
CDR3nt: TGTGCCAGCAGACCCGGGACAAGCTCCTACAATGAGCAGTTCTTC
CDR3aa: CASRPGTSSYNEQFF

d_gene: TRBD2
abundance: few
j_gene: TRBJ2-1
v_gene: TRBV27
CDR3nt: TGTGCCAGCGTTTCGGGGGGATACAATGAGCAGTTCTTC
CDR3aa: CASVSGGYNEQFF

d_gene: -
abundance: -
j_gene: TRBJ2-4
v_gene: TRBV7-8
CDR3nt: TGTGCCAGCAGCTCCTTAAAGACAGGACTAAACATTCAGTACTTC
CDR3aa: CASSSLKTGLNIQYF

d_gene: -
abundance: few
j_gene: TRBJ2-5
v_gene: TRBV20-1
CDR3nt: TGCAGTGCTAGATGGGGTTCGGAGACCCAGTACTTC
CDR3aa: CSARWGSETQYF

d_gene: -
abundance: -
j_gene: TRBJ1-1
v_gene: TRBV6-2/TRBV6-3
CDR3nt: TGTGCCAGCAGTTACTCGAGCAAGGGAGGTGTGAACACTGAAGCTTTCTTT
CDR3aa: CASSYSSKGGVNTEAFF

d_gene: -
abundance: many
j_gene: TRBJ1-1
v_gene: TRBV4-2
CDR3nt: TGTGCCAGCAGCCAAGTCGGGACTGAAGCTTTCTTT
CDR3aa: CASSQVGTEAFF

d_gene: -
abundance: few
j_gene: TRBJ2-5
v_gene: TRBV4-2
CDR3nt: TGTGCCAGCAGCTCTCAACTGGACCCCTTAGAGACCCAGTACTTC
CDR3aa: CASSSQLDPLETQYF

d_gene: -
abundance: few
j_gene: TRBJ2-6
v_gene: TRBV5-1
CDR3nt: TGCGCCAGCAGCTTGAACAACAGGCTTTCTGGGGCCAACGTCCTGACTTTC
CDR3aa: CASSLNNRLSGANVLTF

d_gene: -
abundance: few
j_gene: TRBJ2-6
v_gene: TRBV5-1
CDR3nt: TGCGCCAGCAGCCCCCGGGGTCTGAGCTCTGGGGCCAACGTCCTGACTTTC
CDR3aa: CASSPRGLSSGANVLTF

d_gene: -
abundance: -
j_gene: TRBJ1-4
v_gene: TRBV28
CDR3nt: TGTGCCAGCGAAGATTATAATGAAAAACTGTTTTTT
CDR3aa: CASEDYNEKLFF

d_gene: -
abundance: few
j_gene: TRBJ2-7
v_gene: TRBV7-9
CDR3nt: TGTGCCAGCAGCCCTAGTAGAGGGGGGGATGTGGTCGAGCAGTACTTC
CDR3aa: CASSPSRGGDVVEQYF

d_gene: -
abundance: many
j_gene: TRBJ2-7
v_gene: TRBV3-1
CDR3nt: TGTGCCAGCAGCCAAAGGTCGGCCTACAGTGAGCAGTACTTC
CDR3aa: CASSQRSAYSEQYF